These 7 T cell receptor beta chains share one sample of origin, sequenced in a study of shared clonotypes between healthy human individuals. Some clones are missing from TCRdb's copy, which holds only in-frame ones; the method was immunoSEQ multiplex PCR. The sample has some 2,500,000 clones; around 93% are singletons. The material sequenced was naive CD4+ T cells from PBMCs. Subset noted: CD45RA+ positively selected. Source of these receptors: a man between 18 and 29 years old in good health. Some clones in this sample may be carry-over from other donors' samples.

V gene TRBV7-2 combines with J gene TRBJ2-5; TRBD1 or TRBD2 may be the D gene (5 bases each). The ends were cut back, 3 bases at V and 5 bases at J, with 13 bases in the middle. Germline values: CDR1 SGHTA, CDR2 FQGNSA. The CDR3 loop spans 14 amino acids. The chain's CDR3 is CASSFRGPGETQYF. The CDR3 DNA follows: TGTGCCAGCAGCTTCCGGGGCCCCGGGGAGACCCAGTACTTC. Looking up the rest from reference TRBV7-2 and TRBJ2-5 gives the full variable domain: GAGVSQSPSNKVTEKGKDVELRCDPISGHTALYWYRQSLGQGLEFLIYFQGNSAPDKSGLPSDRFSAERTGGSVSTLTIQRTQQEDSAVYLCASSFRGPGETQYFGPGTRLLVL.

The V and J genes are TRBV29-1 and TRBJ2-5; maybe TRBD1 (6 bases). This CDR3 contains 13 residues. Germline V gives CDR1 SQVTM, CDR2 ANQGSEA. Trimming removed 4 bases at V and 1 base at J, with 10 bases between. CDR3 residues: CSVGTASQETQYF. The DNA for the CDR3 is TGCAGCGTTGGGACAGCTTCCCAAGAGACCCAGTACTTC. The variable domain in full, completed from reference TRBV29-1 and TRBJ2-5, reads SAVISQKPSRDICQRGTSLTIQCQVDSQVTMMFWYRQQPGQSLTLIATANQGSEATYESGFVIDKFPISRPNLTFSTLTVSNMSPEDSSIYLCSVGTASQETQYFGPGTRLLVL.

The V call is TRBV6-1, the J call TRBJ2-5, with D possibly being TRBD1 (6 bases). The germline gives CDR1 MNHNS, CDR2 SASEGT. This CDR3 has 14 amino acids. Trimming cost V 1 base and J 12 bases, with 18 bases left between them. The CDR3 spells CASSEGWDTLDKYF. In nucleotides, the CDR3 is TGTGCCAGCAGTGAAGGGTGGGACACCTTAGATAAGTACTTC.

This sequence joins TRBV27 and TRBJ1-2, with D tentatively TRBD1 (6 bases). The CDR3 has 13 amino acids. Trimming took off 2 bases at V and 7 bases at J, with 11 bases between the two ends. CDR1 is MNHEY, CDR2 SMNVEV, per germline (reference sequence). The DNA for the CDR3 is TGTGCCAGCAGTTTAAACAGGGAGGGTGGCTACACCTTC. Amino acid sequence: CASSLNREGGYTF.

The chain couples TRBV29-1 to TRBJ1-6; D not certain. Germline assignment: CDR1 SQVTM and CDR2 ANQGSEA. V lost 4 bases and J 6 bases, leaving 10 bases between the germline ends. CDR3 length: 13 residues. CDR3 sequence (DNA): TGCAGCGTTGGGTTTAACCTTAATTCACCCCTCCACTTT. Amino acid sequence: CSVGFNLNSPLHF.

This chain joins TRBV7-9 and TRBJ2-1; tentatively, D is TRBD1 or TRBD2 (5 bases each). V lost 5 bases and J lost 6, with 20 bases in between. The CDR3 totals 16 residues. Germline V gives CDR1 SEHNR, CDR2 FQNEAQ (reference sequence). DNA for the CDR3: TGTGCCAGCAGCCGGATAGAGGGCGCAGGGAGCAATGAGCAGTTCTTC. Translating it yields CASSRIEGAGSNEQFF.

The V call is TRBV4-2, the J call TRBJ2-3; TRBD1 is a possible D gene (6 bases). The CDR3 spans 16 residues. The germline V gene encodes CDR1 LGHNA and CDR2 YNFKEQ. Trimming removed 1 base at V and 5 bases at J, with 16 bases between. CDR3 nucleotide sequence: TGTGCCAGCAGCCAAGGTACAGGGCCCGCGCTAGATACGCAGTATTTT. Protein sequence: CASSQGTGPALDTQYF.